Following are 19 T cell receptor beta chains from one sample sequenced in a study of Ad26.COV2.S vaccination and SARS-CoV-2 variants. Clones were read by immunoSEQ multiplex PCR, and TCRdb kept only the in-frame ones, dropping some. The sample carries about 330,000 clones, under 90% recorded once. Treatment reported: about 20 received Ad26.COV2.S at low or high dose, single or two shots; about 5 received placebo; per-sample allocation not given. Sampling was performed 63 days after the first vaccine or placebo injection. Here the sequenced sample was peripheral blood, taken in a trial of Ad26.COV2.S vaccine versus placebo. The receptors were gathered from a person aged 18-60 years who received the Ad26.COV2.S COVID-19 vaccine or a placebo.

This chain uses TRBV2 with TRBJ1-4; D gene unclear. The CDR3 totals 13 residues. Germline-derived CDR1 and CDR2 are SNHLY and FYNNEI. Trimming shortened V by 4 bases and J by 5 bases, and 8 bases separated the two germline ends. This CDR3 is CASSVLANEKLFF. CDR3 DNA: TGTGCCAGCAGTGTATTAGCAAATGAAAAACTGTTTTTT.

The table lists this clone with a few counts. The V call is TRBV6-5, the J call TRBJ1-1; a possible D gene is TRBD1 (5 bases). The germline CDR1 and CDR2 sequences are MNHEY and SVGAGI. This CDR3 region has 15 residues. V gave up 4 bases and J gave up 4 bases, with 16 bases separating them. CDR3 bases: TGTGCCAGCAGTTGGGGACGGGAGGGTATCACTGAAGCTTTCTTT. This encodes CASSWGREGITEAFF.

The CDR3 DNA is TGTGCCATCAGTGAACAGGGGCAATTCATTGGTGAAGCTTTCTTT. Residues: CAISEQGQFIGEAFF. This chain uses TRBV10-3 with TRBJ1-1; the match to TRBD1 covers 7 bases. The V and J ends lost 3 bases and 7 bases, in that order; junction bases with no gene match: 11. The CDR3 consists of 15 residues. Germline CDR1 and CDR2: ENHRY and SYGVKD.

The V gene is TRBV7-9, the J gene TRBJ1-1; 11 bases are shared with TRBD1. V dropped 5 bases and J dropped 4; count of bases not matched to a gene: 6. The CDR3 contains 15 residues. Germline assignment: CDR1 SEHNR and CDR2 FQNEAQ (reference sequence). The CDR3 here is CASSQDRGRGTEAFF. The CDR3 DNA sequence: TGTGCCAGCAGCCAGGACAGGGGGCGAGGCACTGAAGCTTTCTTT.

This chain connects TRBV18 to TRBJ2-7; no clear D. CDR3 length equals 13 residues. Germline assignment: CDR1 KGHSH and CDR2 LQKENI. V lost 2 bases to trimming and J lost 6 bases, with 11 bases between them. CDR3 amino acids: CASSPGERSEQYF. The CDR3 DNA reads TGTGCCAGCTCACCAGGAGAGCGCTCCGAGCAGTACTTC.

The chain links TRBV7-9 to TRBJ2-1; TRBD2 aligns across 10 bases. Germline V gives CDR1 SEHNR, CDR2 FQNEAQ (reference sequence). The CDR3 loop spans 15 amino acids. V was clipped by 1 base and J by 5 bases; unmatched bases: 2. In DNA, the CDR3 is TGTGCCAGCAGCTTAGTAGCGGGAGGCGACAATGAGCAGTTCTTC. Its translation is CASSLVAGGDNEQFF.

This clone has just a few counts. This chain links TRBV19 with TRBJ1-1; no clear D gene. Germline values: CDR1 LNHDA, CDR2 SQIVND (reference sequence). Between the trimmed V and J ends, which lost 5 bases and 5 bases, there was a span of 12 bases. The CDR3 loop spans 13 amino acids. The CDR3 spells CASSLLLRTEAFF. The CDR3 region has the DNA TGTGCCAGTAGTCTTTTGCTTAGGACTGAAGCTTTCTTT.

This chain uses TRBV15 with TRBJ2-3; 12 bases line up with TRBD2. Germline V gene data show CDR1 as LNHNV and CDR2 as YYDKDF (reference sequence). V lost 3 bases, J lost 4 bases, and 8 bases stayed unmatched. The CDR3 consists of 17 residues. CDR3 bases: TGTGCCACCAGCAGGGAATGGACTAGCGGGATGGCAGATACGCAGTATTTT. This codes for CATSREWTSGMADTQYF. Variable domain in full (rest from reference TRBV15 and TRBJ2-3): DAMVIQNPRYQVTQFGKPVTLSCSQTLNHNVMYWYQQKSSQAPKLLFHYYDKDFNNEADTPDNFQSRRPNTSFCFLDIRSPGLGDTAMYLCATSREWTSGMADTQYFGPGTRLTVL.

This clone was observed a single time. The chain combines TRBV6-2 or TRBV6-3 with TRBJ1-6, with no clear D. Germline CDR1 is MNHEY and CDR2 is SVGEGT. Trimming stripped 4 bases from V and 14 bases from J, with 12 bases between. This CDR3 has 12 residues. CDR3 coding DNA: TGTGCCAGCAGTTCCCTCGACCTCACCCTCCACTTT. It yields the protein CASSSLDLTLHF.

The chain joins TRBV9 to TRBJ2-6; a weak D match, TRBD1 (5 bases). The CDR3 loop spans 16 amino acids. Germline V gene lookup returns CDR1 SGDLS and CDR2 YYNGEE. V lost 0 bases and J 0 bases, leaving 7 bases between the germline ends. The CDR3: CASSVDDSSGANVLTF. Here the CDR3 DNA reads TGTGCCAGCAGCGTAGACGACAGCTCTGGGGCCAACGTCCTGACTTTC.

The chain employs TRBV7-2 and TRBJ2-7, with D tentatively TRBD2 (5 bases). The CDR3 is made up of 13 amino acids. Germline values: CDR1 SGHTA, CDR2 FQGNSA. Trimming took off 5 bases at V and 6 bases at J, with 14 bases between the two ends. The CDR3 DNA is TGTGCCAGCAGCCGGGATAGGACCCTCGAGCAGTACTTC. Translation: CASSRDRTLEQYF.

DNA for the CDR3: TGTGCCAGCAGCCCCCACAGGGGGGTAGATACGCAGTATTTT. Its translation: CASSPHRGVDTQYF. The chain is built from TRBV11-2 and TRBJ2-3; 8 nucleotides align to TRBD1. Trimming removed 5 bases from V and 5 bases from J; junction bases left unmatched: 6. Germline-derived CDR1 and CDR2 are SGHAT and FQNNGV. The CDR3 runs 14 residues. The full variable domain, completed using reference TRBV11-2 and TRBJ2-3, is EAGVAQSPRYKIIEKRQSVAFWCNPISGHATLYWYQQILGQGPKLLIQFQNNGVVDDSQLPKDRFSAERLKGVDSTLKIQPAKLEDSAVYLCASSPHRGVDTQYFGPGTRLTVL.

The chain has TRBV5-1 and TRBJ2-3, with TRBD1 identical over 7 bases. From germline, CDR1 is SGHRS and CDR2 YFSETQ. This CDR3 has 16 amino acids. Trimming took 5 bases from V and 6 from J; bases not matched to a gene: 15. CDR3 residues: CASSLVGDRLTDTQYF. CDR3 sequence (DNA): TGCGCCAGCAGTCTCGTGGGGGACAGACTCACCGATACGCAGTATTTT.

The CDR3 is CASSDPLGRETQYF. In DNA form, the CDR3 reads TGTGCCAGCAGTGACCCCCTAGGTAGAGAGACCCAGTACTTC. The V and J genes are TRBV25-1 and TRBJ2-5, with D hard to call. The CDR3 runs 14 residues. V lost 3 bases and J lost 4, with 12 bases in between. Germline-derived CDR1 and CDR2 are MGHDK and SYGVNS.

This clone was observed a few times. The V call is TRBV27, the J call TRBJ2-3; D perhaps matches TRBD1 (6 bases). Germline values: CDR1 MNHEY, CDR2 SMNVEV (reference sequence). This CDR3 has 13 amino acids. V was shortened by 4 bases and J by 4 bases, with 9 bases between the two germline ends. CDR3 sequence (DNA): TGTGCCAGCAGTTCCACAGGGTCAGATACGCAGTATTTT. It yields the protein CASSSTGSDTQYF.

The chain couples TRBV6-1 to TRBJ2-7; D call uncertain. The V and J ends lost 2 bases and 2 bases respectively, with 7 bases between them. The length of the CDR3 is 13 residues. Germline V gives CDR1 MNHNS, CDR2 SASEGT. The CDR3: CASSEYTPYEQYF. The CDR3 DNA reads as TGTGCCAGCAGTGAATACACCCCCTACGAGCAGTACTTC.

This clone was counted once. The chain employs TRBV3-1 (or the pseudogene TRBV3-2) and TRBJ1-1; D gene ambiguous. V lost 0 bases, J lost 4 bases, and 6 bases lay in between. Germline V gene lookup returns CDR1 LGHDT and CDR2 YNNKEL (reference sequence). This CDR3 region has 13 residues. This CDR3 reads CASSQDFITEAFF. The CDR3 DNA sequence: TGTGCCAGCAGCCAAGACTTTATCACTGAAGCTTTCTTT.

The rearrangement joins TRBV10-2 to TRBJ1-1, with 11 bases aligning to TRBD1. The CDR3 spans 14 residues. Germline CDR1 is WSHSY and CDR2 is SAAADI. V dropped 6 bases and J dropped 5; count of bases not matched to a gene: 5. CDR3 loop: CASSEDRGRTEAFF. CDR3 bases: TGCGCCAGCAGCGAGGACAGGGGGCGTACTGAAGCTTTCTTT.

This clone appeared a single time. This chain connects TRBV11-2 to TRBJ1-2, with D tentatively TRBD1 (6 bases). The V gene's germline CDR1 is SGHAT and CDR2 FQNNGV. The V and J ends lost 4 bases and 9 bases respectively, with 15 bases between them. This CDR3 comprises 13 residues. CDR3 sequence reads: CASSSPRGLSYTF. Here the CDR3 DNA reads TGTGCCAGCAGCTCCCCCAGGGGCCTGAGCTACACCTTC.